This entry lists 25 T cell receptor beta chains sequenced from one sample in a study of blood T cell repertoires in COVID-19. TCRdb's table, derived via immunoSEQ multiplex PCR, lists solely in-frame clones and lacks some. The sample lists 250,000 to 350,000 clones, about nine tenths occurring once. Sequencing input: peripheral blood. The receptors derive from a man between 18 and 29 years old with active or convalescent COVID-19.

The V call is TRBV29-1, the J call TRBJ2-5; weak D call: TRBD1 (7 bases). This CDR3 has 14 amino acids. Trimming stripped 4 bases from V and 3 bases from J, with 15 bases between. The V gene's germline CDR1 is SQVTM and CDR2 ANQGSEA. CDR3 nucleotide sequence: TGCAGCGTTGGGATAGGGGGCGGGAAAGAGACCCAGTACTTC. Its translation: CSVGIGGGKETQYF.

The gene calls are TRBV28 and TRBJ2-7; 7 bases line up with TRBD1. After removal of 4 bases from V and 9 bases from J, the junction contained 12 bases not matched to a gene. Germline V gene lookup returns CDR1 MDHEN and CDR2 SYDVKM. The CDR3 consists of 14 residues. CDR3 bases: TGTGCCAGCAGTTGGGGACAGACCCCGGTCGGGCAGTACTTC. Translating it yields CASSWGQTPVGQYF.

This chain links TRBV5-4 with TRBJ2-3, with TRBD2 identical over 7 bases. This CDR3 is 15 amino acids long. Germline V gene lookup returns CDR1 SGHNT and CDR2 YYREEE (reference sequence). V was clipped by 2 bases and J by 6 bases; unmatched bases: 9. CDR3 sequence reads: CASSFTGTTRDTQYF. Written as DNA, the CDR3 is TGTGCCAGCAGCTTCACCGGGACTACCCGGGATACGCAGTATTTT. Combining the CDR3 with reference TRBV5-4 and TRBJ2-3 gives the whole variable domain ETGVTQSPTHLIKTRGQQVTLRCSSQSGHNTVSWYQQALGQGPQFIFQYYREEENGRGNFPPRFSGLQFPNYSSELNVNALELDDSALYLCASSFTGTTRDTQYFGPGTRLTVL.

The V gene is TRBV4-1, the J gene TRBJ1-2; 9 bases agree with TRBD1. CDR1 is MGHRA, CDR2 YSYEKL, per germline. The ends lost 1 base at V and 1 base at J; junction bases unmatched: 4. CDR3 size: 16 residues. The CDR3 DNA is TGCGCCAGCAGCCAAGGAAGGGGACAGGGTAACTATGGCTACACCTTC. Its protein is CASSQGRGQGNYGYTF.

The J gene is TRBJ1-5, the V gene TRBV6-4; TRBD1 aligns across 8 bases. From germline, CDR1 is MRHNA and CDR2 SNTAGT. The CDR3 sequence is 16 residues long. Unmatched junction bases numbered 15, after V lost 7 bases and J lost 7 bases. In DNA form, the CDR3 reads TGTGCCAGCAAAGAAGAGACAGGGGCCCCTGTGCAGCCCCAGCATTTT. Encoded protein: CASKEETGAPVQPQHF.

This clone turned up a few times. The chain couples TRBV7-9 to TRBJ1-2; D possibly corresponds to TRBD1 (6 bases). Germline CDR1 reads SEHNR; CDR2 reads FQNEAQ (reference sequence). This CDR3 contains 15 residues. Trimming removed 8 bases at V and 3 bases at J, with 19 bases between. CDR3 nucleotides: TGTGCCAGCTCGGGTGCAGGACAGCTTTACTATGGCTACACCTTC. This gives the protein CASSGAGQLYYGYTF.

The gene calls are TRBV18 and TRBJ2-1; TRBD2 agrees at 12 bases. The germline CDR1 and CDR2 sequences are KGHSH and LQKENI. Losses at the gene ends were 3 bases for V and 5 bases for J; bases not matched to a gene: 2. This CDR3 comprises 15 residues. The CDR3 sequence: CASSPLAGGNNEQFF. DNA for the CDR3: TGTGCCAGCTCACCTCTAGCGGGGGGGAACAATGAGCAGTTCTTC.

The chain joins TRBV11-2 to TRBJ2-1; D possibly corresponds to TRBD1 (6 bases). V shed 5 bases and J shed 7 bases, with 15 bases lying between them. The CDR3 totals 14 residues. The V gene's germline CDR1 is SGHAT and CDR2 FQNNGV. DNA for the CDR3: TGTGCCAGCAGCCCACTGGTAGGACAGAATGAGCAGTTCTTC. This codes for CASSPLVGQNEQFF.

The chain uses TRBV13 and TRBJ1-1, with D possibly being TRBD1 (5 bases). Trimming took off 1 base at V and 6 bases at J, with 9 bases between the two ends. Germline lookup yields CDR1 PRHDT and CDR2 FYEKMQ (reference sequence). This CDR3 contains 13 residues. This CDR3 reads CASSLARAAEAFF. The CDR3 DNA follows: TGTGCCAGCAGCTTAGCCAGGGCCGCTGAAGCTTTCTTT.

The chain joins TRBV6-5 to TRBJ2-1; weak D call: TRBD2 (5 bases). Trimming shortened V by 5 bases and J by 0 bases, and 11 bases separated the two germline ends. The CDR3 is 15 amino acids. Germline assignment: CDR1 MNHEY and CDR2 SVGAGI. The CDR3 nucleotides are TGTGCCAGCAGTACCTTGCGGGTCTCCTACAATGAGCAGTTCTTC. Amino acid sequence: CASSTLRVSYNEQFF.

The chain employs TRBV6-5 and TRBJ2-1; 7 bases line up with TRBD2. The CDR3 contains 14 residues. The ends lost 10 bases at V and 2 bases at J; junction bases unmatched: 8. Germline V CDR1 and CDR2: MNHEY, SVGAGI. CDR3 DNA sequence: TGTGCCACCCTAGCTAGCGGTGCCTACAATGAGCAGTTCTTC. It translates to CATLASGAYNEQFF.

V gene TRBV30 combines with J gene TRBJ2-3; a possible D gene is TRBD1 (6 bases). Between the trimmed V and J ends, which lost 8 bases and 0 bases, there was a span of 15 bases. Germline V gene data show CDR1 as GTSNPN and CDR2 as SVGIG (reference sequence). The length of the CDR3 is 14 residues. Here the CDR3 DNA reads TGTGCCGTACTCAGGGGCGGGAGCACAGATACGCAGTATTTT. Amino acid sequence: CAVLRGGSTDTQYF.

The genes are TRBV2 and TRBJ2-7, with 8 bases aligning to TRBD1. The CDR3 is 13 amino acids. CDR1 is SNHLY and CDR2 is FYNNEI in the germline V gene. V shed 7 bases and J 2 bases; nucleotides not matched to a gene: 4. Written as DNA, the CDR3 is TGTGCCAGCATCTTGGGACAGGCCTACGAGCAGTACTTC. It is translated as CASILGQAYEQYF.

This chain connects TRBV19 to TRBJ2-7; 7 bases align to TRBD1. The junction had 7 bases not matched to a gene; V was cut back by 5 bases and J by 0 bases. Per the germline V gene, CDR1 is LNHDA and CDR2 is SQIVND (reference sequence). This CDR3 is built from 15 residues. CDR3 sequence (DNA): TGTGCCAGTAGTTTTGGACAGGCGAGCTCCTACGAGCAGTACTTC. It translates to CASSFGQASSYEQYF. The full variable domain, completed using reference TRBV19 and TRBJ2-7, is DGGITQSPKYLFRKEGQNVTLSCEQNLNHDAMYWYRQDPGQGLRLIYYSQIVNDFQKGDIAEGYSVSREKKESFPLTVTSAQKNPTAFYLCASSFGQASSYEQYFGPGTRLTVT.

The V and J genes are TRBV2 and TRBJ2-7; a possible D gene is TRBD1 (6 bases). Germline CDR1 and CDR2: SNHLY and FYNNEI. This CDR3 contains 13 residues. Trimming stripped 0 bases from V and 3 bases from J, with 6 bases between. Here the CDR3 reads CASSEAQGYEQYF. The DNA of the CDR3 is TGTGCCAGCAGTGAAGCACAGGGCTACGAGCAGTACTTC.

The table lists this clone with a few counts. The chain has TRBV30 and TRBJ1-2; D might be TRBD1 (6 bases). V shed 6 bases and J shed 3 bases, with 17 bases lying between them. The CDR3 contains 14 residues. CDR1 is GTSNPN, CDR2 SVGIG, per germline (reference sequence). CDR3 nucleotides: TGTGCCTGCCCCAGGGGCTATCAGGACTATGGCTACACCTTC. Protein product: CACPRGYQDYGYTF.

The chain employs TRBV28 and TRBJ2-7; 10 positions match TRBD1. This CDR3 comprises 14 residues. Unmatched junction bases numbered 6, after V lost 4 bases and J lost 6 bases. Germline values: CDR1 MDHEN, CDR2 SYDVKM. The CDR3 coding sequence is TGTGCCAGCAGTTCCCGGGACAGGGGTGGCGAGCAGTACTTC. It encodes CASSSRDRGGEQYF.

This sequence joins TRBV15 and TRBJ2-7; D possibly corresponds to TRBD1 (6 bases). Looked up from germline, CDR1 is LNHNV and CDR2 is YYDKDF (reference sequence). Trimming took 0 bases from V and 2 from J, leaving 17 bases between them. This CDR3 has 17 amino acids. Here the CDR3 reads CATSRDLETGETYEQYF. CDR3 in DNA: TGTGCCACCAGCAGAGATCTCGAGACAGGCGAAACCTACGAGCAGTACTTC.

As for this clone: Different DNA sequences within this sample yield the same CDR3. V gene TRBV5-1 combines with J gene TRBJ2-2, with TRBD2 matching over 11 bases. Germline trimming cut 4 bases from V and 5 bases from J; bases unmatched to any gene: 1. The CDR3 length is 14 residues. Germline V lookup: CDR1 SGHRS, CDR2 YFSETQ. The CDR3 is CASSLAGGTGELFF. DNA of the CDR3: TGCGCCAGCAGCCTAGCGGGAGGTACCGGGGAGCTGTTTTTT.

V gene TRBV6-5 combines with J gene TRBJ1-6; D unresolved. This CDR3 is 14 amino acids long. Germline CDR1 MNHEY, CDR2 SVGAGI. V shed 5 bases and J shed 2 bases, with 7 bases lying between them. The CDR3 sequence is CASSMAAYNSPLHF. DNA of the CDR3: TGTGCCAGCAGTATGGCAGCCTATAATTCACCCCTCCACTTT.

The chain combines TRBV5-1 with TRBJ1-4; 8 nucleotides match TRBD1. V lost 0 bases to trimming and J lost 8 bases; unmatched junction nucleotides: 0. This CDR3 is 13 amino acids long. CDR1 is SGHRS and CDR2 is YFSETQ in the germline V gene. The CDR3 region has the DNA TGCGCCAGCAGCTTGGCAGGGGGCGAAAAACTGTTTTTT. Residues: CASSLAGGEKLFF.

The rearrangement links TRBV3-1 (or the pseudogene TRBV3-2) to TRBJ1-5, with 7 bases fitting TRBD1. V was pared by 6 bases and J by 5 bases, with 4 bases of the junction left unmatched. Per germline, CDR1 LGHDT and CDR2 YNNKEL (reference sequence). The CDR3 runs 13 residues. CDR3 sequence (DNA): TGTGCCAGCAGTCGAGACAGGGATCAGCCCCAGCATTTT. It translates to CASSRDRDQPQHF.

The V and J genes are TRBV15 and TRBJ2-7, with TRBD2 identical over 8 bases. Looked up from germline, CDR1 is LNHNV and CDR2 is YYDKDF (reference sequence). CDR3 length: 16 residues. J gave up 0 bases and V 6 bases, and 10 bases lay outside the gene matches. CDR3 coding DNA: TGTGCCACCAGTCGGGGCCTCAGCGGGAGCTCCTACGAGCAGTACTTC. Its protein is CATSRGLSGSSYEQYF.

This chain connects TRBV5-4 to TRBJ2-7; 8 bases line up with TRBD1. Losses at the gene ends were 1 base for V and 7 bases for J; bases not matched to a gene: 7. The germline CDR1 and CDR2 sequences are SGHNT and YYREEE (reference sequence). The CDR3 has 14 amino acids. The CDR3 here is CASSLSQGAREQYF. CDR3 sequence (DNA): TGTGCCAGCAGCTTGAGCCAGGGGGCGCGGGAGCAGTACTTC.

The V and J genes are TRBV6-5 and TRBJ1-1; maybe TRBD1 (5 bases). The CDR3 is 15 amino acids. Trimming shortened V by 6 bases and J by 3 bases, and 17 bases separated the two germline ends. Germline assignment: CDR1 MNHEY and CDR2 SVGAGI. CDR3 sequence (DNA): TGTGCCAGCAGCCACCATTGGGGCAGAGACACTGAAGCTTTCTTT. Its protein product is CASSHHWGRDTEAFF.